The 8 T cell receptor beta chains listed next were all sequenced from one sample in a study of OX40 agonist ivuxolimab in advanced cancers. This table comes from immunoSEQ multiplex PCR, and its TCRdb copy is limited to in-frame clones, with some not included. The data contain tens of thousands of clones, about four fifths of them singletons. Here the sequenced sample was CD4+ or CD8+ T cells sorted from blood, taken in a trial of the OX40 agonist ivuxolimab. These TCRs come from an adult with an advanced solid tumor such as melanoma, head and neck, liver or kidney cancer.

This clone was recorded many times. The rearrangement links TRBV5-5 to TRBJ1-1; unclear D gene. Germline V lookup: CDR1 SGHKS, CDR2 YYEKEE (reference sequence). The V and J ends lost 1 base and 4 bases respectively, with 8 bases between them. This CDR3 region has 13 residues. The CDR3 loop is CASSLYVGTEAFF. Here the CDR3 DNA reads TGTGCCAGCAGCTTGTACGTGGGCACTGAAGCTTTCTTT.

The chain is built from TRBV5-1 and TRBJ2-5; D may match TRBD1 or TRBD2 (5 bases each). Germline values: CDR1 SGHRS, CDR2 YFSETQ. CDR3 length: 16 residues. Deletions cut 1 base from V and 2 bases from J, with 15 bases between. The CDR3 spells CASSLWGNTAQETQYF. For the CDR3, the DNA is TGCGCCAGCAGCTTGTGGGGGAATACAGCTCAAGAGACCCAGTACTTC.

A single count supports this clone. This chain links TRBV5-6 with TRBJ1-2; no definite D call. This CDR3 is built from 15 residues. Germline V gene data show CDR1 as SGHDT and CDR2 as YYEEEE. The V and J ends lost 2 bases and 4 bases respectively, with 15 bases between them. This chain's CDR3 is CASSLSASDAYGYTF. CDR3 bases: TGTGCCAGCAGCTTATCCGCCAGCGACGCCTATGGCTACACCTTC.

The V gene is TRBV18, the J gene TRBJ2-5, with 14 bases aligning to TRBD2. Looked up from germline, CDR1 is KGHSH and CDR2 is LQKENI. J gave up 5 bases and V 4 bases, and 9 bases lay outside the gene matches. This CDR3 contains 17 residues. Written as DNA, the CDR3 is TGTGCCAGCTCACGACAGACTAGCGGGGGGGCGAGCGAGACCCAGTACTTC. This encodes CASSRQTSGGASETQYF.

This clone was counted a few times. The DNA for the CDR3 is TGCGCCAGCAGCCTGGGCTGGACTAGTGTCAATGAGCAGTTCTTC. This sequence encodes CASSLGWTSVNEQFF. This chain connects TRBV5-1 to TRBJ2-1; 7 bases are a match to TRBD2. Germline CDR1 and CDR2: SGHRS and YFSETQ. J was trimmed by 6 bases and V by 4 bases; bases with no gene match: 10. The CDR3 runs to 15 residues.

The genes are TRBV9 and TRBJ2-3; D is perhaps TRBD1 or TRBD2 (6 bases each). Trimming took off 2 bases at V and 6 bases at J, with 19 bases between the two ends. CDR1 is SGDLS, CDR2 YYNGEE, per germline. The CDR3 length is 16 residues. The CDR3 spells CASSVDSRGPWDTQYF. CDR3 nucleotides: TGTGCCAGCAGCGTCGATTCCCGGGGGCCATGGGATACGCAGTATTTT.

The rearrangement joins TRBV5-6 to TRBJ1-2, with D possibly matching TRBD1 (5 bases). V lost 0 bases and J lost 1, with 7 bases in between. Germline CDR1 and CDR2: SGHDT and YYEEEE. The CDR3 runs to 14 residues. Here the CDR3 DNA reads TGTGCCAGCAGCTTGGACAGGAATAACTATGGCTACACCTTC. Translation: CASSLDRNNYGYTF.

The chain has TRBV2 and TRBJ1-1; maybe TRBD1 (6 bases). The ends were cut back, 10 bases at V and 1 base at J, with 16 bases in the middle. This CDR3 has 14 amino acids. Looked up from germline, CDR1 is SNHLY and CDR2 is FYNNEI. CDR3: CATQDRHPNTEAFF. CDR3 bases: TGTGCCACCCAGGACAGACATCCGAACACTGAAGCTTTCTTT.